The text below deals with one T cell receptor beta chain. The data were obtained in a study of control samples from healthy donors and cancer patients. The method was immunoSEQ multiplex PCR; TCRdb's version includes in-frame clones alone and lacks a portion of them. The sample has roughly 190,000 clones, 75% to 95% seen once; the top ten hold around 1.5%. V lost 3 bases, J lost 4 bases, and 4 bases stayed unmatched. The CDR3 loop spans 16 amino acids. In germline, CDR1 is SNHLY, CDR2 FYNNEI. Sequencing was performed on blood. The TCR comes from a woman in her twenties or thirties in good health. This chain connects TRBV2 to TRBJ2-3; 13 bases line up with TRBD2. The CDR3 reads CASSDGGLAGPDTQYF. CDR3 nucleotides: TGTGCCAGCAGTGACGGGGGACTAGCGGGGCCAGATACGCAGTATTTT.